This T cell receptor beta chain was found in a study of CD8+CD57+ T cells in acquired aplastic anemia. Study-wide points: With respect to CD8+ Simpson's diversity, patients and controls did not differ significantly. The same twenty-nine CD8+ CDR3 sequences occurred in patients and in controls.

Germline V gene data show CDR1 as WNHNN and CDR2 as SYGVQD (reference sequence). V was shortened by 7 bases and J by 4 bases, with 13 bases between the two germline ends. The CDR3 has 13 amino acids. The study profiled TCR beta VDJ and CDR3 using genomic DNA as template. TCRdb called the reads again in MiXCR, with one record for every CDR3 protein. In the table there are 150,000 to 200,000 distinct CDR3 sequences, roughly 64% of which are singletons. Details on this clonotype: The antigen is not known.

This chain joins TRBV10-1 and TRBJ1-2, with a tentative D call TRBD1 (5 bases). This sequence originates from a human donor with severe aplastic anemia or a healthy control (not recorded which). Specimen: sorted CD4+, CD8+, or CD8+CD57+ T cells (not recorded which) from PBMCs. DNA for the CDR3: TGCGCCAGCACCCAGGGACGAACCTATGGCTACACCTTC. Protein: CASTQGRTYGYTF.